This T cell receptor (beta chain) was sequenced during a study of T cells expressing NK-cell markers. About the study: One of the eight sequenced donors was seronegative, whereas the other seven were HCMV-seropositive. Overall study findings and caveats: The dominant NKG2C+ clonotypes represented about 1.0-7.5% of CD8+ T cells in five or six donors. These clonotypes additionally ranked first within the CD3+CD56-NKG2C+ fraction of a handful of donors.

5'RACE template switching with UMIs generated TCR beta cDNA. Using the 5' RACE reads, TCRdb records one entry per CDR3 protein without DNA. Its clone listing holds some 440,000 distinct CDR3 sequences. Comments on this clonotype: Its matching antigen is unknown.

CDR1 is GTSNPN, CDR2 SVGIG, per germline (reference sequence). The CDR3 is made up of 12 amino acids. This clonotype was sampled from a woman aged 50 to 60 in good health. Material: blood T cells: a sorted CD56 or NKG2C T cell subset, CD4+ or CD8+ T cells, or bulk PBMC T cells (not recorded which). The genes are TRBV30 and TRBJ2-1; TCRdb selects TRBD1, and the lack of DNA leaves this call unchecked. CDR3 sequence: CAIQGVRDEQFF.